This T cell receptor (beta chain) came from a study of neurological immune-mediated disorders. The table lists this clonotype with many counts. TCRdb called the 5' RACE reads again in MiXCR, with one record for every CDR3 protein. The sample shows roughly 70,000 distinct CDR3 sequences, 5.2% of them seen only once. This CDR3 spans 17 amino acids. Trimming cost V 1 base and J 2 bases; bases outside gene matches: 10. In germline, CDR1 is SEHNR, CDR2 FQNEAQ (reference sequence). J is TRBJ2-7 and V is TRBV7-9; TRBD1 matches 8 bases. Input material: PBMCs. The TCR originated in a woman in her 30s with multiple sclerosis. The CDR3 DNA sequence: TGTGCCAGCAGCTTAGGGACAGGGTCAGGAGGGACCTACGAGCAGTACTTC. The encoded protein is CASSLGTGSGGTYEQYF.